One and the same sample provided the 20 T cell receptor beta chains below, sequenced in a study of molecular identifiers for immune sequencing clone quantification. In TCRdb, the PCR reads were re-called with MiXCR into one record per CDR3 protein. Among 70,000 to 90,000 distinct CDR3 sequences listed, roughly a fifth were seen once. Specimen: naive CD8+ T cells from blood, with Jurkat cell RNA spiked in. Subset described: FACS-sorted CD8+CD4-CCR7+CD45RA+ naive T cells. These receptors all stem from a human donor in good health. Some libraries in this study had Jurkat cell RNA spiked in.

This clonotype appeared many times. This sequence joins TRBV20-1 and TRBJ2-7; D is undetermined. CDR1 is DFQATT, CDR2 SNEGSKA, per germline (reference sequence). The CDR3 sequence is 12 residues long. V lost 2 bases and J lost 4, with 9 bases in between. The CDR3 nucleotides read TGCAGTGCTAGACCGGCAGCATACGAGCAGTACTTC. Its translation is CSARPAAYEQYF.

V usage is TRBV7-9 and J usage is TRBJ1-2, with 9 nucleotides matching TRBD1. The CDR3 contains 18 residues. CDR1 is SEHNR and CDR2 is FQNEAQ in the germline V gene (reference sequence). With V trimmed by 4 bases and J by 6 bases, 18 bases remained unmatched. The CDR3 reads CASSSSGTGNGMRHGYTF. CDR3 nucleotide sequence: TGTGCCAGCAGCTCCAGCGGGACAGGGAATGGAATGCGCCATGGCTACACCTTC.

This clonotype was counted a few times. This clone may be a read error of a much larger clone one base away. The chain links TRBV28 to TRBJ2-1; TRBD1 matches 7 bases. V shed 7 bases and J 6 bases; nucleotides not matched to a gene: 15. Germline CDR1 and CDR2: MDHEN and SYDVKM. The CDR3 loop spans 16 amino acids. This CDR3 is CASNLYTGTVCNEQFF. CDR3 sequence (DNA): TGTGCCAGCAACCTATACACCGGGACAGTCTGCAATGAGCAGTTCTTC.

In its sample, this clonotype was seen many times. The rearrangement uses TRBV30 and TRBJ2-7; 8 nucleotides agree with TRBD1. Germline lookup yields CDR1 GTSNPN and CDR2 SVGIG (reference sequence). This CDR3 spans 12 amino acids. The junction had 1 base not matched to a gene; V was cut back by 5 bases and J by 1 base. The CDR3 loop is CAWGTGSYEQYF. The CDR3 bases are TGTGCCTGGGGGACAGGTTCCTACGAGCAGTACTTC.

Note on this clonotype: A read error is possible here, since a much larger clone lies one base away. The rearrangement links TRBV30 to TRBJ2-3, with D possibly TRBD1 on 6 matching bases. The germline gives CDR1 GTSNPN, CDR2 SVGIG (reference sequence). This CDR3 is built from 12 residues. The CDR3, as DNA: TGTCCGTTGGACAGTGGCACAGATACGCAGTATTTT. Translating gives CPLDSGTDTQYF.

This clonotype was seen ten or more times. This sequence joins TRBV9 and TRBJ1-5; D remains ambiguous. The CDR3 totals 13 residues. Trimming removed 0 bases from V and 4 bases from J, with 5 bases in between. Germline lookup yields CDR1 SGDLS and CDR2 YYNGEE. This CDR3 is CASSVGSNQPQHF. CDR3 nucleotides: TGTGCCAGCAGCGTAGGTAGTAATCAGCCCCAGCATTTT.

Concerning this clonotype: One end of the junction fails to match germline, which may point to a read error. The genes are TRBV27 and TRBJ2-7; perhaps D is TRBD1 or TRBD2 (5 bases each). The CDR3 length is 14 residues. Looked up from germline, CDR1 is MNHEY and CDR2 is SMNVEV (reference sequence). In nucleotides, the CDR3 is TGTGCCAGCAATTTAACCGGGGCCCTAGACGAGCAGTACTTC. This translates into CASNLTGALDEQYF.

There are many counts of this clonotype. The chain couples TRBV6-2 or TRBV6-3 to TRBJ2-7; 9 positions match TRBD2. CDR1 and CDR2 from the germline V gene are MNHEY and SVGEGT. This CDR3 region has 14 residues. Trimming cost V 6 bases and J 3 bases; bases outside gene matches: 6. The CDR3: CASRGGLASYEQYF. For the CDR3, the DNA is TGTGCCAGCAGGGGGGGACTAGCCAGCTACGAGCAGTACTTC.

This clonotype has a count of ten or more. The chain combines TRBV4-3 with TRBJ1-3, with 8 bases identical to TRBD1. Germline values: CDR1 LGHNA, CDR2 YSLEER. V shed 3 bases, J shed 1 base, and the junction held 2 bases outside the gene matches. This CDR3 has 15 amino acids. Here the CDR3 DNA reads TGCGCCAGCAGCCATGACAGGGGTTCTGGAAACACCATATATTTT. Its protein is CASSHDRGSGNTIYF.

This clonotype was detected many times. The chain employs TRBV7-2 and TRBJ1-1; D remains unclear. The V gene lost 2 bases and the J gene lost 0 bases, with 13 bases spanning the gap. CDR3 length: 16 amino acids. CDR1 SGHTA and CDR2 FQGNSA come from the germline V gene. The DNA of the CDR3 is TGTGCCAGCAGCTTATCGGGATCTGTCATGAACACTGAAGCTTTCTTT. Translation: CASSLSGSVMNTEAFF.

This clonotype was observed a single time. A much larger clone lies a single base off, so this may be a read error. Here the CDR3 omits its conserved ending phenylalanine or tryptophan, so a read error is the likely source. The chain has TRBV5-5 and TRBJ2-7; 12 bases line up with TRBD2. Germline loops: CDR1 SGHKS, CDR2 YYEKEE (reference sequence). V shed 4 bases and J 1 base; nucleotides not matched to a gene: 0. This CDR3 contains 14 residues. The CDR3 loop is CASSGLAGSYEQYL. The CDR3, as DNA: TGTGCCAGCAGCGGACTAGCGGGGTCCTACGAGCAGTACCTC.

The chain links TRBV7-9 to TRBJ2-3; perhaps TRBD1 as D (5 bases). The germline V and J ends were trimmed by 6 bases and 5 bases, with 9 bases remaining between them. The CDR3 length is 12 residues. Germline loops: CDR1 SEHNR, CDR2 FQNEAQ (reference sequence). The CDR3 bases are TGTGCCAGCAGGGAAGGGGTAGATACGCAGTATTTT. Translating gives CASREGVDTQYF.

This clonotype was found many times. The chain uses TRBV7-9 and TRBJ1-1, with D possibly matching TRBD1 (6 bases). The CDR3 contains 13 residues. V was cut by 5 bases and J by 5 bases, with 12 bases left in between. From germline, CDR1 is SEHNR and CDR2 FQNEAQ (reference sequence). The chain's CDR3 is CASSITGITEAFF. CDR3 DNA: TGTGCCAGCAGCATCACAGGGATTACTGAAGCTTTCTTT.

Of note for this clonotype: This may be a read error, as it is one base from a much larger clone. The chain uses TRBV4-1 and TRBJ1-5; no clear D. The germline V gene has CDR1 MGHRA and CDR2 YSYEKL. V was clipped by 1 base and J by 4 bases, with 8 bases between them. The CDR3 covers 14 residues. CDR3 in DNA: TGCGCCAGCAGCCAAGTGGTGGGGAATCAGCCCCAGCATTTT. Translated, it gives CASSQVVGNQPQHF.

This sequence joins TRBV6-2 or TRBV6-3 and TRBJ2-7; 10 bases align to TRBD2. Germline trimming cut 3 bases from V and 2 bases from J; bases unmatched to any gene: 22. The CDR3 consists of 21 residues. Germline CDR1 MNHEY, CDR2 SVGEGT. CDR3 coding DNA: TGTGCCAGCAGTTATCTAGCGGGAGAAGCTAACCCGGTGTACCTACCCTACGAGCAGTACTTC. As protein: CASSYLAGEANPVYLPYEQYF.

The V gene is TRBV27, the J gene TRBJ1-1; 8 nucleotides match TRBD1. V shed 6 bases, J shed 0 bases, and the junction held 0 bases outside the gene matches. This CDR3 is 13 amino acids long. CDR1 and CDR2 (germline): MNHEY, SMNVEV (reference sequence). As DNA, the CDR3 is TGTGCCAGCAGGGGACAGGTGAACACTGAAGCTTTCTTT. Protein product: CASRGQVNTEAFF.

This clonotype was seen repeatedly, ten times or more. The chain combines TRBV6-5 with TRBJ1-1; no definite D call. Germline values: CDR1 MNHEY, CDR2 SVGAGI. V lost 8 bases to trimming and J lost 8 bases, with 15 bases between them. The CDR3 contains 12 residues. The CDR3 region is CASLSGEDEAFF. The CDR3 region has the DNA TGTGCCAGCCTTTCCGGGGAGGACGAAGCTTTCTTT.

This clonotype was seen ten or more times. This chain joins TRBV12-3 or TRBV12-4 and TRBJ2-1; 11 nucleotides align to TRBD2. The CDR3 consists of 16 residues. The J segment lost 10 bases and the V segment lost 6 bases, leaving 14 bases of the junction unmatched. The CDR3 region has the DNA TGTGCCAGCAGCCCACCTGGGCTAGCGGGAGGAAGAGAGCAGTTCTTC. As protein: CASSPPGLAGGREQFF.

In regard to this clonotype: This may come from a read error, since a much larger clone is one base off. The CDR3 does not close with the conserved phenylalanine or tryptophan, likely indicating a read error. The chain links TRBV19 to TRBJ2-7; D might be TRBD2 (6 bases). Trimming stripped 8 bases from V and 3 bases from J, with 14 bases between. The CDR3 is 13 residues long. The germline V gene has CDR1 LNHDA and CDR2 SQIVND (reference sequence). The CDR3 loop is CASGAGLRYEQYS. CDR3 nucleotides: TGTGCCAGTGGGGCGGGACTGCGCTACGAGCAGTACTCC.

The gene calls are TRBV12-3 or TRBV12-4 and TRBJ2-7; 8 positions match TRBD1. There are 17 residues in the CDR3. The junction had 12 bases not matched to a gene; V was cut back by 3 bases and J by 2 bases. In DNA, the CDR3 is TGTGCCAGCAGTTTGGGCAGGGGGCGAGTTTGGACCTACGAGCAGTACTTC. Translation: CASSLGRGRVWTYEQYF.